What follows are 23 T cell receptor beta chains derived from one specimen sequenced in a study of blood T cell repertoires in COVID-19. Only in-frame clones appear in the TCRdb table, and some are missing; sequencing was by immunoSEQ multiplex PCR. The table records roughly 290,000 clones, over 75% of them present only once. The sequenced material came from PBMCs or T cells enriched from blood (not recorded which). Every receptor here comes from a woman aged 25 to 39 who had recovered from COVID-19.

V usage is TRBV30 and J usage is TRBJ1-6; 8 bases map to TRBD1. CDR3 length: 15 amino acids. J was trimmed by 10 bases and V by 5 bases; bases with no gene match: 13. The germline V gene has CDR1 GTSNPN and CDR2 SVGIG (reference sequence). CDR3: CAWGGNTGGRSPLHF. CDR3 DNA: TGTGCCTGGGGTGGAAATACAGGGGGTCGGTCACCCCTCCACTTT.

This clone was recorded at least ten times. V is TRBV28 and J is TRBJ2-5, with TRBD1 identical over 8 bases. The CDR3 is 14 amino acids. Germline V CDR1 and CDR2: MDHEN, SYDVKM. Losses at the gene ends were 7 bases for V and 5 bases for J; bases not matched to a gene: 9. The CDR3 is CASTKGQVHETQYF. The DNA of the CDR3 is TGTGCCAGCACCAAGGGACAGGTCCATGAGACCCAGTACTTC.

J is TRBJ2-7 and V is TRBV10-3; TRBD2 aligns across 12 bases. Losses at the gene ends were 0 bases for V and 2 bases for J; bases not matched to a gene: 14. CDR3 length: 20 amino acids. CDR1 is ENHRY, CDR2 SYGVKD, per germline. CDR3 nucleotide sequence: TGTGCCATCAGTGAGTCGAGGCTAGCGGGGGGGCTCTATCGCCCCTACGAGCAGTACTTC. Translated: CAISESRLAGGLYRPYEQYF.

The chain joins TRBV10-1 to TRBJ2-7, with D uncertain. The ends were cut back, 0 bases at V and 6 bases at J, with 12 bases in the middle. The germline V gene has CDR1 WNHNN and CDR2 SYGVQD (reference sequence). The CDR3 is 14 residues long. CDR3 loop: CASSESGFRSEQYF. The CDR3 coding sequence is TGCGCCAGCAGTGAGTCCGGGTTTCGGAGCGAGCAGTACTTC.

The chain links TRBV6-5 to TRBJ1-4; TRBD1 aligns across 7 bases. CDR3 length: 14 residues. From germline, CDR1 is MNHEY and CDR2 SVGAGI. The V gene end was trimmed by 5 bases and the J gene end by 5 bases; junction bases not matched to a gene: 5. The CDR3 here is CASSPTGQNEKLFF. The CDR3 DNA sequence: TGTGCCAGCAGTCCGACAGGGCAGAATGAAAAACTGTTTTTT.

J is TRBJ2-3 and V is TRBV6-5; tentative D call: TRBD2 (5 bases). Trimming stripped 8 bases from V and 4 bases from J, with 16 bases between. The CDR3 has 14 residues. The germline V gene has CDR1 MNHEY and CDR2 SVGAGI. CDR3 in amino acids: CASCRSTAADTQYF. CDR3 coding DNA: TGTGCCAGCTGTAGGTCCACAGCGGCAGATACGCAGTATTTT.

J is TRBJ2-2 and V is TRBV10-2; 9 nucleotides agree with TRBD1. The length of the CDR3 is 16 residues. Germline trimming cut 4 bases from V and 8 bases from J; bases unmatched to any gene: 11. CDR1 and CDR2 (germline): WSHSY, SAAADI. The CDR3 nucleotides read TGCGCCAGCAGTGCCGGGACAGGGAATAGGGGTGGGGAGCTGTTTTTT. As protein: CASSAGTGNRGGELFF.

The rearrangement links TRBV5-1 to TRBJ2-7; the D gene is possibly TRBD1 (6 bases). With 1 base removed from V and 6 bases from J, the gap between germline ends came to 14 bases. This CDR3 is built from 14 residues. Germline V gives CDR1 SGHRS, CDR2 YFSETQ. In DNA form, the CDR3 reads TGCGCCAGCAGCTTGCTACCTCAGGGGACCGAGCAGTACTTC. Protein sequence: CASSLLPQGTEQYF.

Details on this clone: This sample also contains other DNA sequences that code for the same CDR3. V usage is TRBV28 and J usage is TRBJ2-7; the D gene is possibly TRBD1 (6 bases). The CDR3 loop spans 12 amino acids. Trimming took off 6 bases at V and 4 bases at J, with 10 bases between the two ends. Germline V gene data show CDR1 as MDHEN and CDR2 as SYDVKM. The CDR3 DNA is TGTGCCAGCAGCCTAGACAGGTACGAGCAGTACTTC. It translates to CASSLDRYEQYF.

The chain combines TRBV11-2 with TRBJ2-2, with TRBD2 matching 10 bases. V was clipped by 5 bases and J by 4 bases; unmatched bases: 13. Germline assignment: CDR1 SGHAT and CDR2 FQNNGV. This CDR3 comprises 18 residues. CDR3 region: CASSPTEPGLASTGELFF. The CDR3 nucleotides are TGTGCCAGCAGCCCCACCGAACCGGGACTAGCGTCCACCGGGGAGCTGTTTTTT. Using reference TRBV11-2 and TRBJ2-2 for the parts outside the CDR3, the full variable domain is EAGVAQSPRYKIIEKRQSVAFWCNPISGHATLYWYQQILGQGPKLLIQFQNNGVVDDSQLPKDRFSAERLKGVDSTLKIQPAKLEDSAVYLCASSPTEPGLASTGELFFGEGSRLTVL.

Here the CDR3 DNA reads TGCAGCGTCGCAGGCGGTGGACTCTCCTCTGGAAACACCATATATTTT. Its protein product is CSVAGGGLSSGNTIYF. The chain recombines TRBV29-1 with TRBJ1-3; D unresolved. Germline values: CDR1 SQVTM, CDR2 ANQGSEA. Trimming removed 6 bases at V and 0 bases at J, with 18 bases between. The CDR3 has 16 residues.

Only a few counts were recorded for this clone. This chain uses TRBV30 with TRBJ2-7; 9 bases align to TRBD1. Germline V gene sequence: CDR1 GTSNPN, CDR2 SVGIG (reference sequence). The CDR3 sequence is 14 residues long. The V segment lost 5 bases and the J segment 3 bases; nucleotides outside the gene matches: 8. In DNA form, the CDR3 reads TGTGCCTGGGGCTCCGGGACAGGGTTCTACGAGCAGTACTTC. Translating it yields CAWGSGTGFYEQYF.

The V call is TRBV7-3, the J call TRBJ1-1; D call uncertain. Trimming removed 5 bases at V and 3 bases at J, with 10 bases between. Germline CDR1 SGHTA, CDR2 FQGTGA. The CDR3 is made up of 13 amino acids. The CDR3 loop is CASSLRPDTEAFF. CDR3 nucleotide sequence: TGTGCCAGCAGCCTAAGGCCAGACACTGAAGCTTTCTTT.

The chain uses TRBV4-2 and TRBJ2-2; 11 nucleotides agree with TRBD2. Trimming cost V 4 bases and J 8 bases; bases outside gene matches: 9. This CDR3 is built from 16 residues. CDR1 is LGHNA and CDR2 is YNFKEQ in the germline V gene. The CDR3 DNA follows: TGTGCCAGCAGCCCAAGGATGGGGACTAGCGGTGGGGAGCTGTTTTTT. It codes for CASSPRMGTSGGELFF.

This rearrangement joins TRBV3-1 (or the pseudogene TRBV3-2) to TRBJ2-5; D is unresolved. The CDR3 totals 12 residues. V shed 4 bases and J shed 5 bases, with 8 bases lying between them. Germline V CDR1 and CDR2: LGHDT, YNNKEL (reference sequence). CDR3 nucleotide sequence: TGTGCCAGCAGCCCAGGCTTGGAGACCCAGTACTTC. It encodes CASSPGLETQYF.

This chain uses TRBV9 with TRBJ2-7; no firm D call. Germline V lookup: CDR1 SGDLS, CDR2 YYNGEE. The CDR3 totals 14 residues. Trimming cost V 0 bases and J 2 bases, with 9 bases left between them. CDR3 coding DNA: TGTGCCAGCAGCGTAGATCTCAGGACCTACGAGCAGTACTTC. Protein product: CASSVDLRTYEQYF.

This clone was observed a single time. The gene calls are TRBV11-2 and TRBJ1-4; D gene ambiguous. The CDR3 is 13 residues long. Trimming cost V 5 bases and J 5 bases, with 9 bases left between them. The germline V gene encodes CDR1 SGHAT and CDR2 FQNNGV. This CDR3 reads CASSGSLNEKLFF. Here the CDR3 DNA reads TGTGCCAGCAGCGGGAGTCTCAATGAAAAACTGTTTTTT.

CDR3 nucleotides: TGTGCCACCAGCAGAGAATCAGGGACACGTAATCAGCCCCAGCATTTT. This translates into CATSRESGTRNQPQHF. The rearrangement joins TRBV15 to TRBJ1-5, with D maybe TRBD1 (6 bases). The CDR3 loop spans 16 amino acids. V lost 0 bases, J lost 4 bases, and 13 bases lay in between. Germline CDR1 reads LNHNV; CDR2 reads YYDKDF (reference sequence). Supplemented by reference TRBV15 and TRBJ1-5, the full variable domain reads DAMVIQNPRYQVTQFGKPVTLSCSQTLNHNVMYWYQQKSSQAPKLLFHYYDKDFNNEADTPDNFQSRRPNTSFCFLDIRSPGLGDTAMYLCATSRESGTRNQPQHFGDGTRLSIL.

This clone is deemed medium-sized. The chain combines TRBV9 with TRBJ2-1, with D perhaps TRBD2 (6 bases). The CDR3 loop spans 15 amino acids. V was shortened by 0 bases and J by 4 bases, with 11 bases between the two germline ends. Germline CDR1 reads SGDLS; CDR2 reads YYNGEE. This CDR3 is CASSVENSGYNEQFF. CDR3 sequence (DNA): TGTGCCAGCAGCGTAGAGAATAGCGGTTACAATGAGCAGTTCTTC.

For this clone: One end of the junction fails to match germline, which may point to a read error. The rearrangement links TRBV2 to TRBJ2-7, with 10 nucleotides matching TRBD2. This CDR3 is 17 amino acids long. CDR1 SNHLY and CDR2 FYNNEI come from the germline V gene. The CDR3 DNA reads TGTGCGAGCACGCCCCCGTGGAAGCGGGAGGGCTCGTACGAGCAGTACTTC. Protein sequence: CASTPPWKREGSYEQYF. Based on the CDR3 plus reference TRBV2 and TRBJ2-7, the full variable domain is EPEVTQTPSHQVTQMGQEVILRCVPISNHLYFYWYRQILGQKVEFLVSFYNNEISEKSEIFDDQFSVERPDGSNFTLKIRSTKLEDSAMYFCASTPPWKREGSYEQYFGPGTRLTVT.

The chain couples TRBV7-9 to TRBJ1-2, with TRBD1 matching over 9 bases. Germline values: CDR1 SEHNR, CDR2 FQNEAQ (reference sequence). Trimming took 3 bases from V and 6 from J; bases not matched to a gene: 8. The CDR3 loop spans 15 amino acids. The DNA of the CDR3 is TGTGCCAGCAGCTTTACGGACAGGGGCCCCCATGGCTACACCTTC. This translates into CASSFTDRGPHGYTF.

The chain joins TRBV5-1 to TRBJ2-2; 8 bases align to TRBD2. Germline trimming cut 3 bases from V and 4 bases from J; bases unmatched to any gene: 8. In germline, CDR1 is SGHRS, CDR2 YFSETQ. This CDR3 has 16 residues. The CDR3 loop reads CASSWLAGSGTGELFF. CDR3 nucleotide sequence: TGCGCCAGCAGCTGGTTAGCGGGATCGGGCACCGGGGAGCTGTTTTTT.

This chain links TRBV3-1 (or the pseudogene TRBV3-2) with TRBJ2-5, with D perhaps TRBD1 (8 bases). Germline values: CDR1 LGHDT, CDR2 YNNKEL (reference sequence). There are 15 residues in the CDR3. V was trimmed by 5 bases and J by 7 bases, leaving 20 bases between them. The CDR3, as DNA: TGTGCCAGCAGCACAGGGGGGGCCCTCGCATGGACCCAGTACTTC. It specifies CASSTGGALAWTQYF.